One T cell receptor (beta chain) is described in this entry. Clones were sequenced by immunoSEQ multiplex PCR, and TCRdb holds only the in-frame ones, with some missing. The repertoire consists of 250,000 or so clones, with roughly 86% occurring once and the leading ten covering more than 4%. The data are from a study of blood T cell repertoires in COVID-19. Trimming took off 2 bases at V and 2 bases at J, with 4 bases between the two ends. The V gene's germline CDR1 is SGHAT and CDR2 FQNNGV. CDR3 length: 14 amino acids. The rearrangement uses TRBV11-2 and TRBJ2-6; D is ambiguous. The receptor was derived from a man aged 50 or older with acute or convalescent COVID-19. The source material was peripheral blood. CDR3 loop: CASSLSPGANVLTF. Written as DNA, the CDR3 is TGTGCCAGCAGCTTAAGCCCTGGGGCCAACGTCCTGACTTTC.